Below are 19 T cell receptor beta chains sequenced from a single sample in a study of T cell responses to AZD1222 COVID-19 vaccine (dated by TCRdb to about 2021). The library was generated by the immunoSEQ multiplex PCR assay. The immuneACCESS repertoire file appears here via TCRdb, limited to in-frame rearrangements. These files lack a portion of the clones; in checked studies, under half of the deficit traces to unresolved V genes, and the cause of the others is not known. Within this sample are under 200,000 clones, with 93% of them counted one time only. Approximately 3.9% of the sample is in the top ten clones. Taken with the paper, the label for time point translates to: baseline before first vaccination. Sequenced material: peripheral blood, taken on day 0 of AZD1222 vaccination. These receptors were collected from an adult in good health.

The V and J genes are TRBV9 and TRBJ2-1, with 7 bases matching TRBD2. The CDR3 is 15 amino acids. The germline gives CDR1 SGDLS, CDR2 YYNGEE. With V trimmed by 5 bases and J by 8 bases, 13 bases remained unmatched. In DNA form, the CDR3 reads TGTGCCAGCAGAGAGCCGGGACTACGTGGGGATGAGCAGTTCTTC. This translates into CASREPGLRGDEQFF.

The chain uses TRBV7-9 and TRBJ2-3; D ambiguous. Trimming stripped 5 bases from V and 8 bases from J, with 14 bases between. CDR3 length: 13 amino acids. CDR1 is SEHNR and CDR2 is FQNEAQ in the germline V gene (reference sequence). The CDR3 loop is CASSHPMAFTQYF. CDR3 bases: TGTGCCAGCAGCCATCCTATGGCTTTTACGCAGTATTTT.

In this sample, this clone turned up once. V and J are TRBV5-1 and TRBJ2-7, with TRBD2 matching over 13 bases. In germline, CDR1 is SGHRS, CDR2 YFSETQ. This CDR3 comprises 16 residues. V lost 2 bases to trimming and J lost 0 bases; unmatched junction nucleotides: 2. The CDR3 nucleotides read TGCGCCAGCAGCTTATGGACTAGCGGGAGCTCCTACGAGCAGTACTTC. This sequence encodes CASSLWTSGSSYEQYF.

DNA of the CDR3: TGTGCCAGTAGTGACAGGGGGATGTGGGAGACCCAGTACTTC. Its protein product is CASSDRGMWETQYF. The V and J genes are TRBV19 and TRBJ2-5, with TRBD1 matching 9 bases. The CDR3 length is 14 residues. V lost 5 bases to trimming and J lost 5 bases; unmatched junction nucleotides: 6. CDR1 and CDR2 (germline): LNHDA, SQIVND (reference sequence).

The rearrangement uses TRBV20-1 and TRBJ1-5; tentative D call: TRBD1 (6 bases). Trimming stripped 3 bases from V and 0 bases from J, with 12 bases between. From germline, CDR1 is DFQATT and CDR2 SNEGSKA (reference sequence). The CDR3 sequence is 15 residues long. The CDR3 DNA follows: TGCAGTGCTAGTCGTGGGGGCTATAGCAATCAGCCCCAGCATTTT. It translates to CSASRGGYSNQPQHF.

This chain joins TRBV3-1 (or the pseudogene TRBV3-2) and TRBJ2-1; the match to TRBD2 covers 7 bases. Losses at the gene ends were 4 bases for V and 1 base for J; bases not matched to a gene: 4. The CDR3 sequence is 15 residues long. CDR1 is LGHDT, CDR2 YNNKEL, per germline (reference sequence). CDR3 in DNA: TGTGCCAGCAGCCGGCTAGCGGCATCCTACAATGAGCAGTTCTTC. It yields the protein CASSRLAASYNEQFF.

The count of this clone is one. This chain connects TRBV10-1 to TRBJ2-1; 7 nucleotides match TRBD2. This CDR3 is built from 14 residues. Unmatched junction bases numbered 6, after V lost 2 bases and J lost 8 bases. CDR1 and CDR2 (germline): WNHNN, SYGVQD (reference sequence). The CDR3 spells CASSEAGVVDEQFF. The CDR3 DNA sequence: TGCGCCAGCAGTGAGGCGGGGGTTGTTGATGAGCAGTTCTTC.

This chain links TRBV27 with TRBJ1-2; no reliable D call. V was clipped by 5 bases and J by 5 bases, with 6 bases between them. The CDR3 runs 11 residues. Germline CDR1 MNHEY, CDR2 SMNVEV (reference sequence). CDR3 sequence: CASSDRYGYTF. The CDR3, as DNA: TGTGCCAGCAGTGACCGATATGGCTACACCTTC.

This clone came up once. J is TRBJ1-1 and V is TRBV28, with D possibly matching TRBD1 (6 bases). V was pared by 3 bases and J by 2 bases, with 10 bases between. Germline V gene data show CDR1 as MDHEN and CDR2 as SYDVKM. The CDR3 covers 14 residues. CDR3 nucleotides: TGTGCCAGCAGTTTGGAGGACAGAAACACTGAAGCTTTCTTT. Its translation: CASSLEDRNTEAFF.

This clone was detected once. The rearrangement links TRBV4-2 to TRBJ1-1; the D gene is possibly TRBD1 (6 bases). CDR1 is LGHNA and CDR2 is YNFKEQ in the germline V gene. The V end was cut by 0 bases, the J end by 5 bases, with 13 bases between. The CDR3 contains 15 residues. CDR3 sequence: CASSQDIGRGTEAFF. CDR3 sequence (DNA): TGTGCCAGCAGCCAAGACATAGGGAGGGGGACTGAAGCTTTCTTT.

A single count supports this clone. The chain employs TRBV15 and TRBJ1-2, with D perhaps matching TRBD1 (6 bases). CDR3 length equals 12 residues. The germline V and J ends were trimmed by 5 bases and 10 bases, with 14 bases remaining between them. Germline-derived CDR1 and CDR2 are LNHNV and YYDKDF (reference sequence). The CDR3 coding sequence is TGTGCCACCAGCTCGTACAGGGACAACTACACCTTC. Its protein product is CATSSYRDNYTF.

J is TRBJ2-7 and V is TRBV5-4, with 11 bases identical to TRBD2. J was trimmed by 1 base and V by 6 bases; bases with no gene match: 6. The CDR3 covers 15 residues. Looked up from germline, CDR1 is SGHNT and CDR2 is YYREEE (reference sequence). The CDR3 coding sequence is TGTGCCAGCACCCTGGGGACTAGCGGTTCCTACGAGCAGTACTTC. It specifies CASTLGTSGSYEQYF. The full variable domain, in which reference TRBV5-4 and TRBJ2-7 provide the parts outside the CDR3, is ETGVTQSPTHLIKTRGQQVTLRCSSQSGHNTVSWYQQALGQGPQFIFQYYREEENGRGNFPPRFSGLQFPNYSSELNVNALELDDSALYLCASTLGTSGSYEQYFGPGTRLTVT.

The chain is built from TRBV2 and TRBJ1-1, with D hard to call. The CDR3 is made up of 13 amino acids. Germline lookup yields CDR1 SNHLY and CDR2 FYNNEI. Trimming shortened V by 3 bases and J by 2 bases, and 7 bases separated the two germline ends. CDR3 residues: CASSDPTNTEAFF. CDR3 in DNA: TGTGCCAGCAGTGACCCGACAAACACTGAAGCTTTCTTT.

This chain connects TRBV7-6 to TRBJ1-4; tentatively, D is TRBD1 (5 bases). The V end lost 0 bases, the J end lost 0 bases, and 20 bases lay between the germline ends. Germline V gene data show CDR1 as SGHVS and CDR2 as FNYEAQ. The CDR3 runs to 20 residues. This CDR3 reads CASSLAPQGRVGATNEKLFF. The CDR3 bases are TGTGCCAGCAGCTTAGCGCCCCAGGGTAGGGTCGGTGCAACTAATGAAAAACTGTTTTTT.

The V and J genes are TRBV7-8 and TRBJ1-2; 7 bases agree with TRBD1. Per the germline V gene, CDR1 is SGHVS and CDR2 is FQNEAQ. The CDR3 covers 16 residues. J lost 4 bases, V lost 5 bases, and 13 bases had no gene match. Written as DNA, the CDR3 is TGTGCCAGCAGCCTGCCTTGGAAGGGGGCTACCTATGGCTACACCTTC. As protein: CASSLPWKGATYGYTF.

This clone was seen only once. The chain links TRBV5-1 to TRBJ1-2; D is unclear. The germline V and J ends were trimmed by 0 bases and 8 bases, with 11 bases remaining between them. Germline-derived CDR1 and CDR2 are SGHRS and YFSETQ. CDR3 length: 13 amino acids. The CDR3 spells CASSLASGSGYTF. DNA for the CDR3: TGCGCCAGCAGCTTGGCCTCGGGGTCCGGCTACACCTTC.

The CDR3 DNA sequence: TGTGCCAGCAGTCCACTGCTCGATGAGCAGTTCTTC. Translated, it gives CASSPLLDEQFF. The V call is TRBV5-5, the J call TRBJ2-1; D remains unclear. The CDR3 spans 12 residues. Germline lookup yields CDR1 SGHKS and CDR2 YYEKEE (reference sequence). V was shortened by 5 bases and J by 8 bases, with 11 bases between the two germline ends.

This clone occurred once. The rearrangement uses TRBV27 and TRBJ1-1, with D possibly TRBD1 on 5 matching bases. Trimming took 3 bases from V and 11 from J, leaving 22 bases between them. The V gene's germline CDR1 is MNHEY and CDR2 SMNVEV (reference sequence). CDR3 length equals 15 residues. The CDR3 here is CASSLRLGPAVNAFF. The CDR3 region has the DNA TGTGCCAGCAGTTTGCGGCTGGGGCCCGCGGTAAACGCTTTCTTT.

This rearrangement joins TRBV7-7 to TRBJ1-1, with unresolved D. Germline V gene sequence: CDR1 SSHAT, CDR2 FNYEAQ (reference sequence). The CDR3 has 13 amino acids. The V and J ends lost 5 bases and 6 bases respectively, with 13 bases between them. DNA of the CDR3: TGTGCCAGCAGCCAGGACGGTGGCGCTGAAGCTTTCTTT. Translating it yields CASSQDGGAEAFF.